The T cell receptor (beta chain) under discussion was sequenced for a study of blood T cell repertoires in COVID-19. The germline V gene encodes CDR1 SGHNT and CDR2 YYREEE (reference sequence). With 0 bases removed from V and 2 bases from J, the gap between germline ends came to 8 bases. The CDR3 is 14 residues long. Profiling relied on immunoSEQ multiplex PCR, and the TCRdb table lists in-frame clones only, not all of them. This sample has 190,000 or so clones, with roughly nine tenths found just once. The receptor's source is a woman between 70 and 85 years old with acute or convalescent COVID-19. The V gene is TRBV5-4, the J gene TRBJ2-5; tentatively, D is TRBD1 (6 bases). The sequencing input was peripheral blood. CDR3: CASSLAGAQETQYF. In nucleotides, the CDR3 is TGTGCCAGCAGCTTGGCAGGGGCTCAAGAGACCCAGTACTTC.